The 28 T cell receptor beta chains below all came from one sample that was sequenced in a study of cytomegalovirus exposure and HLA in healthy donors. Primers for the PCR totalled 60 Vbeta and 13 Jbeta. Using immunoSEQ multiplex PCR, the repertoire was profiled, and TCRdb retains in-frame clones only, with some absent. Here the sample spans roughly 100,000 clones, 78% being singletons. Sample: PBMCs. The source is a middle-aged woman in good health and CMV-seronegative.

Concerning this clone itself: Additional DNA sequences in this sample encode the identical CDR3. The chain recombines TRBV29-1 with TRBJ1-1; 7 bases are shared with TRBD1. This CDR3 spans 12 amino acids. Germline V gene lookup returns CDR1 SQVTM and CDR2 ANQGSEA. Trimming at V came to 4 bases and at J to 5 bases, leaving 4 bases not matched to a gene. The CDR3 here is CSVGQGRTEAFF. In DNA form, the CDR3 reads TGCAGCGTTGGACAGGGTAGGACTGAAGCTTTCTTT.

The rearrangement uses TRBV28 and TRBJ1-2, with TRBD1 identical over 9 bases. Germline CDR1 is MDHEN and CDR2 is SYDVKM. V lost 6 bases and J lost 7; bases outside the gene matches: 9. The CDR3 runs to 14 residues. The chain's CDR3 is CASRDSQGAGGYTF. CDR3 in DNA: TGTGCCAGCAGGGACTCACAGGGGGCGGGTGGCTACACCTTC.

The chain joins TRBV7-9 to TRBJ1-1; no firm D call. CDR1 SEHNR and CDR2 FQNEAQ come from the germline V gene (reference sequence). Trimming shortened V by 3 bases and J by 1 base, and 6 bases separated the two germline ends. The CDR3 length is 13 residues. CDR3 amino acids: CASSLSGNTEAFF. The CDR3 coding sequence is TGTGCCAGCAGCTTGTCGGGGAACACTGAAGCTTTCTTT. Filled out from reference TRBV7-9 and TRBJ1-1, the complete variable domain reads DTGVSQNPRHKITKRGQNVTFRCDPISEHNRLYWYRQTLGQGPEFLTYFQNEAQLEKSRLLSDRFSAERPKGSFSTLEIQRTEQGDSAMYLCASSLSGNTEAFFGQGTRLTVV.

This clone turned up a few times. The V and J genes are TRBV5-6 and TRBJ1-1; D is perhaps TRBD1 (5 bases). The V gene lost 0 bases and the J gene lost 5 bases, with 11 bases spanning the gap. Germline CDR1 SGHDT, CDR2 YYEEEE. CDR3 length: 14 residues. The CDR3 sequence is CASSLGPGRTEAFF. CDR3 coding DNA: TGTGCCAGCAGCTTGGGGCCAGGGCGGACTGAAGCTTTCTTT.

The chain is built from TRBV28 and TRBJ2-6; D ambiguous. Germline V gene lookup returns CDR1 MDHEN and CDR2 SYDVKM. There are 15 residues in the CDR3. Trimming shortened V by 6 bases and J by 4 bases, and 13 bases separated the two germline ends. CDR3 in DNA: TGTGCCAGCAGCTTGTCGGGTCCGGGGGCCAACGTCCTGACTTTC. Translating gives CASSLSGPGANVLTF.

CDR3 in amino acids: CASSFQLGTEPYNEQFF. The CDR3, as DNA: TGTGCCAGCAGCTTTCAGCTCGGGACAGAGCCCTACAATGAGCAGTTCTTC. V is TRBV7-9 and J is TRBJ2-1; 7 nucleotides align to TRBD1. This CDR3 spans 17 amino acids. V gave up 3 bases and J gave up 2 bases; unmatched junction bases: 10. The V gene's germline CDR1 is SEHNR and CDR2 FQNEAQ (reference sequence).

The genes are TRBV7-2 and TRBJ2-1; possibly TRBD2 for D (7 bases). The CDR3 spans 17 residues. Germline V gene sequence: CDR1 SGHTA, CDR2 FQGNSA. Trimming removed 5 bases from V and 6 bases from J, with 23 bases in between. The CDR3 nucleotides read TGTGCCAGCAGCCTCCTCGTTGGAGGGAGGGGGGCCAATGAGCAGTTCTTC. Its protein is CASSLLVGGRGANEQFF.

V usage is TRBV11-2 and J usage is TRBJ1-2, with 7 bases matching TRBD1. The CDR3 is 16 residues long. V shed 5 bases, J shed 5 bases, and the junction held 14 bases outside the gene matches. Germline values: CDR1 SGHAT, CDR2 FQNNGV. CDR3: CASSPITGEDPYGYTF. As DNA, the CDR3 is TGTGCCAGCAGCCCCATTACAGGGGAGGATCCTTATGGCTACACCTTC.

The rearrangement uses TRBV10-3 and TRBJ2-2; possible D gene TRBD2, 6 bases. Germline values: CDR1 ENHRY, CDR2 SYGVKD. This CDR3 is built from 21 residues. Trimming stripped 2 bases from V and 3 bases from J, with 28 bases between. The CDR3 protein is CAISEGRRLVKRASDTGELFF. The CDR3 DNA reads as TGTGCCATCAGTGAGGGAAGACGACTAGTCAAAAGAGCATCGGACACCGGGGAGCTGTTTTTT.

The V call is TRBV30, the J call TRBJ1-2, with a tentative D call TRBD1 (5 bases). Trimming shortened V by 1 base and J by 2 bases, and 8 bases separated the two germline ends. The CDR3 contains 13 residues. Per germline, CDR1 GTSNPN and CDR2 SVGIG (reference sequence). CDR3 residues: CAWSGQGNYGYTF. CDR3 DNA: TGTGCCTGGAGTGGTCAGGGAAACTATGGCTACACCTTC. The complete variable domain, with remaining parts taken from reference TRBV30 and TRBJ1-2, reads SQTIHQWPATLVQPVGSPLSLECTVEGTSNPNLYWYRQAAGRGLQLLFYSVGIGQISSEVPQNLSASRPQDRQFILSSKKLLLSDSGFYLCAWSGQGNYGYTFGSGTRLTVV.

The rearrangement uses TRBV23-1 and TRBJ2-7; perhaps TRBD2 as D (6 bases). TRBV23-1 is noted as an ORF with a role that remains uncertain. This CDR3 is built from 15 residues. Trimming left V 0 bases short and J 4 bases short, with 13 bases between. In nucleotides, the CDR3 is TGCGCCAGCAGTCAATCGCGGGGAACACTATACGAGCAGTACTTC. It translates to CASSQSRGTLYEQYF.

The chain has TRBV28 and TRBJ2-2, with 7 bases lining up with TRBD1. Germline CDR1 and CDR2: MDHEN and SYDVKM. The CDR3 is made up of 15 amino acids. J was trimmed by 5 bases and V by 1 base; bases with no gene match: 4. The CDR3 spells CASSLSSRGTGELFF. Here the CDR3 DNA reads TGTGCCAGCAGTTTATCGTCCAGGGGGACCGGGGAGCTGTTTTTT.

The chain uses TRBV9 and TRBJ2-3; tentative D call: TRBD1 (6 bases). CDR3 size: 15 residues. Per the germline V gene, CDR1 is SGDLS and CDR2 is YYNGEE. V lost 0 bases, J lost 3 bases, and 11 bases lay in between. This CDR3 reads CASSVVGGRTDTQYF. CDR3 coding DNA: TGTGCCAGCAGCGTAGTTGGGGGCAGGACAGATACGCAGTATTTT.

This rearrangement joins TRBV28 to TRBJ2-6; D unclear. With 2 bases removed from V and 0 bases from J, the gap between germline ends came to 5 bases. This CDR3 has 15 amino acids. CDR1 and CDR2 (germline): MDHEN, SYDVKM. DNA of the CDR3: TGTGCCAGCAGTTTAGTTCTCTCTGGGGCCAACGTCCTGACTTTC. Translation: CASSLVLSGANVLTF. Based on the CDR3 plus reference TRBV28 and TRBJ2-6, the full variable domain is DVKVTQSSRYLVKRTGEKVFLECVQDMDHENMFWYRQDPGLGLRLIYFSYDVKMKEKGDIPEGYSVSREKKERFSLILESASTNQTSMYLCASSLVLSGANVLTFGAGSRLTVL.

The chain couples TRBV27 to TRBJ2-5; 8 bases are a match to TRBD1. Germline V lookup: CDR1 MNHEY, CDR2 SMNVEV (reference sequence). The trim removed 5 bases at V and 5 bases at J, leaving 7 bases unmatched. The CDR3 runs 14 residues. For the CDR3, the DNA is TGTGCCAGCAGTGACCCAGGGGGCCCTGAGACCCAGTACTTC. Its protein is CASSDPGGPETQYF.

The chain uses TRBV7-9 and TRBJ1-3; D is unclear. Germline V CDR1 and CDR2: SEHNR, FQNEAQ (reference sequence). Trimming removed 1 base from V and 0 bases from J, with 7 bases in between. The CDR3 consists of 15 residues. CDR3 amino acids: CASSLVSYSGNTIYF. Written as DNA, the CDR3 is TGTGCCAGCAGCTTAGTATCGTACTCTGGAAACACCATATATTTT. Supplemented by reference TRBV7-9 and TRBJ1-3, the full variable domain reads DTGVSQNPRHKITKRGQNVTFRCDPISEHNRLYWYRQTLGQGPEFLTYFQNEAQLEKSRLLSDRFSAERPKGSFSTLEIQRTEQGDSAMYLCASSLVSYSGNTIYFGEGSWLTVV.

J is TRBJ1-1 and V is TRBV27, with no clear D. The CDR3 contains 13 residues. Trimming cost V 3 bases and J 3 bases, with 8 bases left between them. Germline CDR1 and CDR2: MNHEY and SMNVEV (reference sequence). CDR3 residues: CASSFGVDTEAFF. The CDR3 nucleotides are TGTGCCAGCAGTTTCGGGGTAGACACTGAAGCTTTCTTT.

In this sample, this clone turned up a few times. In DNA form, the CDR3 reads TGTGCCAGCAGTTTTATTGTGGGCCAGGGGGTCTACGAGCAGTACTTC. Its translation: CASSFIVGQGVYEQYF. The chain carries TRBV27 and TRBJ2-7; 7 nucleotides line up with TRBD1. There are 16 residues in the CDR3. CDR1 and CDR2 from the germline V gene are MNHEY and SMNVEV (reference sequence). Trimming took 3 bases from V and 3 from J; bases not matched to a gene: 11.

The CDR3, as DNA: TGCGCCAGCAGCTGGGGACAGATGGATTCACCCCTCCACTTT. Protein: CASSWGQMDSPLHF. The rearrangement uses TRBV5-1 and TRBJ1-6, with 7 positions matching TRBD1. CDR1 is SGHRS and CDR2 is YFSETQ in the germline V gene. The CDR3 totals 14 residues. J gave up 8 bases and V 3 bases, and 5 bases lay outside the gene matches.

This clone was counted only a few times. The V and J genes are TRBV27 and TRBJ2-1, with D perhaps TRBD2 (5 bases). Germline-derived CDR1 and CDR2 are MNHEY and SMNVEV (reference sequence). The CDR3 runs to 15 residues. V was shortened by 9 bases and J by 7 bases, with 22 bases between the two germline ends. The CDR3 loop reads CASRLKGVSWNEQFF. CDR3 nucleotide sequence: TGTGCCAGTAGGCTTAAGGGAGTATCTTGGAATGAGCAGTTCTTC.

The J gene is TRBJ1-5, the V gene TRBV27; possible D gene TRBD1, 6 bases. CDR3 length: 18 amino acids. V lost 4 bases and J 6 bases, leaving 25 bases between the germline ends. Per the germline V gene, CDR1 is MNHEY and CDR2 is SMNVEV (reference sequence). CDR3 amino acids: CASSSVQGHGAPFQPQHF. In DNA form, the CDR3 reads TGTGCCAGCAGTTCGGTCCAGGGGCATGGCGCCCCATTTCAGCCCCAGCATTTT.

The chain carries TRBV19 and TRBJ2-1, with D possibly matching TRBD2 (6 bases). V gave up 3 bases and J gave up 3 bases, with 12 bases separating them. Looked up from germline, CDR1 is LNHDA and CDR2 is SQIVND (reference sequence). There are 15 residues in the CDR3. The CDR3 spells CASSMGGGYYNEQFF. CDR3 sequence (DNA): TGTGCCAGTAGTATGGGAGGAGGCTACTACAATGAGCAGTTCTTC.

The chain combines TRBV2 with TRBJ2-3; tentatively, D is TRBD1 (5 bases). There are 15 residues in the CDR3. The V gene's germline CDR1 is SNHLY and CDR2 FYNNEI. V gave up 4 bases and J gave up 6 bases, with 17 bases separating them. In DNA form, the CDR3 reads TGTGCCAGCAGTGGGCAGGGCCTCGATATGGATACGCAGTATTTT. Translating it yields CASSGQGLDMDTQYF.

This clone has only one observation. The chain combines TRBV18 with TRBJ2-1, with a possible D match to TRBD2 (5 bases). Germline-derived CDR1 and CDR2 are KGHSH and LQKENI. The CDR3 contains 14 residues. Trimming stripped 3 bases from V and 10 bases from J, with 16 bases between. For the CDR3, the DNA is TGTGCCAGCTCACCCCGGACTCCTCCGGGGGAGCAGTTCTTC. Translating it yields CASSPRTPPGEQFF. The full variable domain, in which reference TRBV18 and TRBJ2-1 provide the parts outside the CDR3, is NAGVMQNPRHLVRRRGQEARLRCSPMKGHSHVYWYRQLPEEGLKFMVYLQKENIIDESGMPKERFSAEFPKEGPSILRIQQVVRGDSAAYFCASSPRTPPGEQFFGPGTRLTVL.

This clone has more than one count but fewer than ten. The chain carries TRBV28 and TRBJ1-4; a weak D match, TRBD1 (6 bases). CDR1 is MDHEN and CDR2 is SYDVKM in the germline V gene. CDR3 length: 15 residues. With 1 base removed from V and 10 bases from J, the gap between germline ends came to 16 bases. In nucleotides, the CDR3 is TGTGCCAGCAGTTTATCGGAGCAGGGGCCCAGAAAACTGTTTTTT. Amino acids: CASSLSEQGPRKLFF.

The chain recombines TRBV5-1 with TRBJ2-4; perhaps TRBD2 as D (5 bases). Per the germline V gene, CDR1 is SGHRS and CDR2 is YFSETQ. The CDR3 length is 15 residues. Trimming removed 4 bases at V and 5 bases at J, with 16 bases between. CDR3 DNA: TGCGCCAGCAGCAAACCGTTTGTCGGGGAAAACATTCAGTACTTC. Encoded protein: CASSKPFVGENIQYF.

This clone was counted once. The genes are TRBV28 and TRBJ2-1, with no clear D. The CDR3 has 13 residues. V was cut by 7 bases and J by 5 bases, with 12 bases left in between. CDR1 MDHEN and CDR2 SYDVKM come from the germline V gene. The CDR3: CASKLIVNNEQFF. The DNA for the CDR3 is TGTGCCAGCAAGTTGATAGTTAACAATGAGCAGTTCTTC.

V usage is TRBV19 and J usage is TRBJ2-7, with a possible D match to TRBD1 (5 bases). With 10 bases removed from V and 6 bases from J, the gap between germline ends came to 13 bases. The CDR3 runs 11 residues. Germline V gives CDR1 LNHDA, CDR2 SQIVND (reference sequence). In DNA, the CDR3 is TGTGCCACGACAGTCGGGCTCGAGCAGTACTTC. Translating gives CATTVGLEQYF. Together with reference TRBV19 and TRBJ2-7, the CDR3 gives the full variable domain: DGGITQSPKYLFRKEGQNVTLSCEQNLNHDAMYWYRQDPGQGLRLIYYSQIVNDFQKGDIAEGYSVSREKKESFPLTVTSAQKNPTAFYLCATTVGLEQYFGPGTRLTVT.